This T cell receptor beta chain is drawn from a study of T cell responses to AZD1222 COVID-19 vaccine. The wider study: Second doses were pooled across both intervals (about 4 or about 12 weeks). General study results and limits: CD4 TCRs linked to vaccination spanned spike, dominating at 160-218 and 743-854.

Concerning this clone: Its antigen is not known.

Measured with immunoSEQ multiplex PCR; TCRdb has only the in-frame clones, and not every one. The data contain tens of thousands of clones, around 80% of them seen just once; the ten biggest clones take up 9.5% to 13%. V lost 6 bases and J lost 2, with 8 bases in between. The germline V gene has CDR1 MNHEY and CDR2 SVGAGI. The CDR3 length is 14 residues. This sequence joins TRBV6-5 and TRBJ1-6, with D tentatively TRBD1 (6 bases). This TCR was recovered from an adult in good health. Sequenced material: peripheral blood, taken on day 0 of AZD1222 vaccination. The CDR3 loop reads CASRGQPYNSPLHF. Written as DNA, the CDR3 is TGTGCCAGCAGAGGACAGCCCTATAATTCACCCCTCCACTTT.